The entry below gives a single TCR beta chain sequence along with its context. As yet, its antigen is unknown. In the CD4+ fraction, cells were divided into CD45RA+ naive and CD45RA-negative memory subsets. Some clones are missing from TCRdb's copy, which holds only in-frame ones; the method was immunoSEQ multiplex PCR. The sample carries some 630,000 clones, less than 80% recorded once. Germline V gene data show CDR1 as MNHNS and CDR2 as SASEGT. V lost 6 bases and J lost 2; bases outside the gene matches: 1. The CDR3 length is 13 residues. The sample comes from a study of shared clonotypes between healthy human individuals. Study-level findings and limits: Genetic and exposure-history diversity was limited by the few donors.

This receptor was obtained from a woman under 40 in good health. What was sequenced was memory CD4+ T cells sorted from blood. Subset specified: CD45RA-negative fraction. J is TRBJ2-7 and V is TRBV6-1; TRBD2 aligns across 10 bases. CDR3 nucleotide sequence: TGTGCCAGCAGCACTAGCGGGGCCTACGAGCAGTACTTC. Protein sequence: CASSTSGAYEQYF.